The present TCR beta chain was sequenced within a study of cytomegalovirus exposure and HLA in healthy donors. Regarding the study as a whole: The study put 150 to 200 TCR beta chains on its list as cytomegalovirus-associated. As was reported, the classifier diagnosed cytomegalovirus status with high specificity and sensitivity. CMV antigen specificity was confirmed in vitro for a few CMV-associated chains. The tendency of first-cohort TCR clusters to co-occur in the approximately 120 validation repertoires was identified by a subsequent analysis.

Assay: immunoSEQ multiplex PCR; the TCRdb copy retains only in-frame clones and omits some. The sample contains just under 65,000 clones, around 93% of which appear only once. Comment on this clone: Its antigen remains unidentified.

The CDR3 length is 15 residues. The junction had 11 bases not matched to a gene; V was cut back by 5 bases and J by 4 bases. The germline V gene encodes CDR1 SGHVS and CDR2 FQNEAQ. The sequence was obtained from a woman aged 18-30 years in good health and CMV-seropositive. The sequencing sample was made of PBMCs. The genes are TRBV7-8 and TRBJ2-7, with TRBD1 matching over 7 bases. In nucleotides, the CDR3 is TGTGCCAGCAGCGTTGGACAGGCCGTCGGGTACGAGCAGTACTTC. The encoded protein is CASSVGQAVGYEQYF.